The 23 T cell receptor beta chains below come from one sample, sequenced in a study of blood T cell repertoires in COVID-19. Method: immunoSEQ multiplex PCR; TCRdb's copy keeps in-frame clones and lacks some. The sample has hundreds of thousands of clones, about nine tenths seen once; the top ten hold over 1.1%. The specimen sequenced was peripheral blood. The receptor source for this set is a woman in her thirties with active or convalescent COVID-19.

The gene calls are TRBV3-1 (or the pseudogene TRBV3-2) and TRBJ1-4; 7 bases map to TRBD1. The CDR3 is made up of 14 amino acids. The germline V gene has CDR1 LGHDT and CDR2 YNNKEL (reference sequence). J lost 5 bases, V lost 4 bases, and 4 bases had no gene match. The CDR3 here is CASSLGRGNEKLFF. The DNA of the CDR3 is TGTGCCAGCAGCCTCGGCAGGGGGAATGAAAAACTGTTTTTT.

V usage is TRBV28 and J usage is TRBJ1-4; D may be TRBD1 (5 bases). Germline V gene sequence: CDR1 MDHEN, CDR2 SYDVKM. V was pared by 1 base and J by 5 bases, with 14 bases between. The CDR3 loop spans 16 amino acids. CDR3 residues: CASSLSGGVFNEKLFF. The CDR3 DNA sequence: TGTGCCAGCAGTTTATCGGGGGGGGTATTCAATGAAAAACTGTTTTTT.

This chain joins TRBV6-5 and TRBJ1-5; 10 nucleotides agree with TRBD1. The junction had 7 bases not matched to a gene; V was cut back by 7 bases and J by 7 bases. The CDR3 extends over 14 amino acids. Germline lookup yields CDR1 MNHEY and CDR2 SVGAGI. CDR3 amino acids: CASTSTGGGQPQHF. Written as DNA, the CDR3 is TGTGCCAGCACCTCGACAGGGGGCGGACAGCCCCAGCATTTT.

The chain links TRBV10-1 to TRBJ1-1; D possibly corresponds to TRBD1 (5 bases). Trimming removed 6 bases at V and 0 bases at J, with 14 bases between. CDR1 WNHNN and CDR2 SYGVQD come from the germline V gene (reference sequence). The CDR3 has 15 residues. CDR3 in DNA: TGCGCCAGCAGCTCAGGGCGCTTAATGAACACTGAAGCTTTCTTT. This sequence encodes CASSSGRLMNTEAFF.

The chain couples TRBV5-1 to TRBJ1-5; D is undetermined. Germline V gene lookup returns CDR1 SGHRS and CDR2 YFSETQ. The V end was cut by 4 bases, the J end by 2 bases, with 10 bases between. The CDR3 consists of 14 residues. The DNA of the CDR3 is TGCGCCAGCAGCCCGTCGGGAGGCAATCAGCCCCAGCATTTT. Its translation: CASSPSGGNQPQHF.

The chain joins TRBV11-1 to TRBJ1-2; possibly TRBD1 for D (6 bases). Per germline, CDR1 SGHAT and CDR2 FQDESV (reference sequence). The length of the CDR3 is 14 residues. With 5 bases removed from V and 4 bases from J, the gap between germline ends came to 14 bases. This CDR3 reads CASSQQGNSYGYTF. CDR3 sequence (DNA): TGTGCCAGCAGCCAACAGGGAAACAGCTATGGCTACACCTTC.

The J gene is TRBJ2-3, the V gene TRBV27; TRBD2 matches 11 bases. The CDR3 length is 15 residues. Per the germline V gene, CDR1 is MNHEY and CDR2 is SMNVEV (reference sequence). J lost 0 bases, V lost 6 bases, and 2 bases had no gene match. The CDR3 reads CASRLAGASTDTQYF. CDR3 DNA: TGTGCCAGCAGACTAGCGGGGGCTAGCACAGATACGCAGTATTTT.

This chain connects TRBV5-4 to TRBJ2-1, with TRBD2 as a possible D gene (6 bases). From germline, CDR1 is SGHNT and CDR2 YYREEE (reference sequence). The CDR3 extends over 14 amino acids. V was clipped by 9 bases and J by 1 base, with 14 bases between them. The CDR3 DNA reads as TGTGCCACCCAGACTAGGGATTCCTACAATGAGCAGTTCTTC. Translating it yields CATQTRDSYNEQFF.

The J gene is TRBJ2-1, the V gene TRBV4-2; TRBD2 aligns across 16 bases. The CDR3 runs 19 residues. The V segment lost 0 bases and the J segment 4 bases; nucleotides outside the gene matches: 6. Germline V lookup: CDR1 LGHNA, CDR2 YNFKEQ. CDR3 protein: CASSQERGLAGGPYNEQFF. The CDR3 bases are TGTGCCAGCAGCCAAGAGAGGGGACTAGCGGGAGGGCCTTACAATGAGCAGTTCTTC.

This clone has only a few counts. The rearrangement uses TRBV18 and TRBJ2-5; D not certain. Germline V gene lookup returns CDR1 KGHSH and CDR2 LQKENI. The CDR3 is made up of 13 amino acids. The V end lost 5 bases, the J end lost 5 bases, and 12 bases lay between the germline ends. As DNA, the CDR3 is TGTGCCAGCTCAACTAACGTGGAGGAGACCCAGTACTTC. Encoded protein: CASSTNVEETQYF.

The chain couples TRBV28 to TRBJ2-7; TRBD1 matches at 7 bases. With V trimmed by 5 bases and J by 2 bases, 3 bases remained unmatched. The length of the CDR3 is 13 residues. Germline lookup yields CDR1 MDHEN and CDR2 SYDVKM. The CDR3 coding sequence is TGTGCCAGCAGTGAGGGACAGACCTACGAGCAGTACTTC. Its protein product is CASSEGQTYEQYF. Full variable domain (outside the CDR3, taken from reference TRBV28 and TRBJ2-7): DVKVTQSSRYLVKRTGEKVFLECVQDMDHENMFWYRQDPGLGLRLIYFSYDVKMKEKGDIPEGYSVSREKKERFSLILESASTNQTSMYLCASSEGQTYEQYFGPGTRLTVT.

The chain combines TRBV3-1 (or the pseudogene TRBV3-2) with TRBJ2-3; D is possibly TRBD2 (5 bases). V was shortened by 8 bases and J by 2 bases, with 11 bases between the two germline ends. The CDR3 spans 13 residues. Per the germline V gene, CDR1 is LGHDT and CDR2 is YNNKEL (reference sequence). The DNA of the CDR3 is TGTGCCAGCCGCGAGGGAGTCACAGATACGCAGTATTTT. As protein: CASREGVTDTQYF.

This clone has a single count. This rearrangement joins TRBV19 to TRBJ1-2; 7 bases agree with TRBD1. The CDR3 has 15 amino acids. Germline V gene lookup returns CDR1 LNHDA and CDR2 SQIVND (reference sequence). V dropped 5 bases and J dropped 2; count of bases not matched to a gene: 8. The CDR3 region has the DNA TGTGCCAGTAGTGTCGACAGGGTGGGGAACTATGGCTACACCTTC. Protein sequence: CASSVDRVGNYGYTF.

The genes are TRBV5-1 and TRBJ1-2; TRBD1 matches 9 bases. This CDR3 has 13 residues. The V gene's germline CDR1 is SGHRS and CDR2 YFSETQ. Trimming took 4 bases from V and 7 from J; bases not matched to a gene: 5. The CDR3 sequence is CASSGDRGSGYTF. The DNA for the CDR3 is TGCGCCAGCAGCGGTGACAGGGGGTCTGGCTACACCTTC.

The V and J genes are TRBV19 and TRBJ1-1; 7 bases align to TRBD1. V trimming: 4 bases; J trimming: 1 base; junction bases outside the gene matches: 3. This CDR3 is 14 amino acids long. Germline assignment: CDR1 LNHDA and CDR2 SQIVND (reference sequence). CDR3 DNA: TGTGCCAGTAGTACTTCAGGGGGGAACACTGAAGCTTTCTTT. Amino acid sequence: CASSTSGGNTEAFF. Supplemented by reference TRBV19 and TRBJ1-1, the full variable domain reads DGGITQSPKYLFRKEGQNVTLSCEQNLNHDAMYWYRQDPGQGLRLIYYSQIVNDFQKGDIAEGYSVSREKKESFPLTVTSAQKNPTAFYLCASSTSGGNTEAFFGQGTRLTVV.

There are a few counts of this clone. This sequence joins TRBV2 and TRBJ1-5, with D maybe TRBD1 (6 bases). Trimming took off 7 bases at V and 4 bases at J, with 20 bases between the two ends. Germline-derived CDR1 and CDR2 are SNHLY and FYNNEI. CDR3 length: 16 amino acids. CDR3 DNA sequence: TGTGCCAGCATCCTATCCCGGGACAAGTCAAATCAGCCCCAGCATTTT. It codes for CASILSRDKSNQPQHF. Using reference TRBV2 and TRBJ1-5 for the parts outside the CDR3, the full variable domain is EPEVTQTPSHQVTQMGQEVILRCVPISNHLYFYWYRQILGQKVEFLVSFYNNEISEKSEIFDDQFSVERPDGSNFTLKIRSTKLEDSAMYFCASILSRDKSNQPQHFGDGTRLSIL.

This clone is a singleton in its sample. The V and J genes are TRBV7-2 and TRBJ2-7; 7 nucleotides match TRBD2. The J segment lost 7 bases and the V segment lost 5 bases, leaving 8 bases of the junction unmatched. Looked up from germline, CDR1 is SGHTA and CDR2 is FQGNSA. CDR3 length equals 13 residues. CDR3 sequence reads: CASSTTGGGEQYF. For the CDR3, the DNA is TGTGCCAGCAGCACAACGGGAGGAGGTGAGCAGTACTTC. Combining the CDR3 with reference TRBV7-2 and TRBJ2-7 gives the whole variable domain GAGVSQSPSNKVTEKGKDVELRCDPISGHTALYWYRQSLGQGLEFLIYFQGNSAPDKSGLPSDRFSAERTGGSVSTLTIQRTQQEDSAVYLCASSTTGGGEQYFGPGTRLTVT.

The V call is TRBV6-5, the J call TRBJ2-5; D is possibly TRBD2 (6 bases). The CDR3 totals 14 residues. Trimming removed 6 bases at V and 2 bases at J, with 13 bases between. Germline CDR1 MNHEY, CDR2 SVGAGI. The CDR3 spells CASRRGLAQETQYF. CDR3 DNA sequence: TGTGCCAGCAGGCGGGGTCTAGCGCAAGAGACCCAGTACTTC.

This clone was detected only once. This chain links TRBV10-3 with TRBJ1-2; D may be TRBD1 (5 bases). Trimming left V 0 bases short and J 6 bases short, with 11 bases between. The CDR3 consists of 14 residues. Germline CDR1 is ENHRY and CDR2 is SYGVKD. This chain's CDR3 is CAISESQGTNGYTF. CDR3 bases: TGTGCCATCAGTGAGTCGCAGGGAACGAATGGCTACACCTTC.

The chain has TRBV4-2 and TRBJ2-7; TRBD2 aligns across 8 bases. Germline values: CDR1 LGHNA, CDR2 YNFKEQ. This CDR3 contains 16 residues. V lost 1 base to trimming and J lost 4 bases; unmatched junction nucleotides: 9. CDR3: CASSQGVASGGYEQYF. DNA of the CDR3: TGTGCCAGCAGCCAAGGGGTTGCGTCGGGAGGGTACGAGCAGTACTTC.

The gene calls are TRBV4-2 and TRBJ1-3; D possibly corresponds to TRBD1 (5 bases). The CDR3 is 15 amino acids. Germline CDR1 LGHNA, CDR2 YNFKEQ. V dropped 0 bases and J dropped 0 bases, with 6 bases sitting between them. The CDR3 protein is CASSQETVSGNTIYF. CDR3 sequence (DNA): TGTGCCAGCAGCCAAGAGACAGTCTCTGGAAACACCATATATTTT.

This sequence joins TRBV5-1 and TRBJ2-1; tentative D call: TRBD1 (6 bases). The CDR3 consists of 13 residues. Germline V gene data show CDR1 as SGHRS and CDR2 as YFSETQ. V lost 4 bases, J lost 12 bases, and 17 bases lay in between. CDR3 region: CASSPQGNAGQFF. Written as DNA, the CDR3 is TGCGCCAGCAGCCCACAGGGAAACGCGGGGCAGTTCTTC.

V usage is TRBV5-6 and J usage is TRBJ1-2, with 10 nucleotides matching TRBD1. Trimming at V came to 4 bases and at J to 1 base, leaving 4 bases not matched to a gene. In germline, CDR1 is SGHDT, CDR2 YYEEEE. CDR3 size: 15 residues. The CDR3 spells CASSLGQGSNYGYTF. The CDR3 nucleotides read TGTGCCAGCAGCCTGGGACAGGGGAGTAACTATGGCTACACCTTC.